This T cell receptor (beta chain) was sequenced in a study of cytomegalovirus exposure and HLA in healthy donors. Study-level points and caveats: CMV serostatus was the sole immune exposure data available. V- and J-gene trimming of TCR beta was linked (in a later analysis) to a missense DCLRE1C variant. Other equally common chains were less clonally expanded than HLA-associated TCR beta chains, a later analysis showed.

It was with 60 Vbeta and 13 Jbeta primers that the PCR ran. Produced via immunoSEQ multiplex PCR; TCRdb's table is partial and in-frame only. The profile shows more than 150,000 clones, 81% of them singletons. The CDR3 sequence is 17 residues long. Comments on this clone: Its matching antigen is unknown.

Although they were nominally healthy when sampled, donors likely had unrecorded immune exposures. The chain joins TRBV1 to TRBJ2-3; the D call TRBD2 from the table was never checked on the DNA. TRBV1 is assigned pseudogene status. This TCR was recovered from a woman under 40 in good health and CMV-seronegative. Specimen: PBMCs. The CDR3 loop reads CTSSQATSGGITDTQYF. The CDR3 bases are TGCACCAGCAGCCAGGCGACTAGCGGGGGTATCACAGATACGCAGTATTTT.